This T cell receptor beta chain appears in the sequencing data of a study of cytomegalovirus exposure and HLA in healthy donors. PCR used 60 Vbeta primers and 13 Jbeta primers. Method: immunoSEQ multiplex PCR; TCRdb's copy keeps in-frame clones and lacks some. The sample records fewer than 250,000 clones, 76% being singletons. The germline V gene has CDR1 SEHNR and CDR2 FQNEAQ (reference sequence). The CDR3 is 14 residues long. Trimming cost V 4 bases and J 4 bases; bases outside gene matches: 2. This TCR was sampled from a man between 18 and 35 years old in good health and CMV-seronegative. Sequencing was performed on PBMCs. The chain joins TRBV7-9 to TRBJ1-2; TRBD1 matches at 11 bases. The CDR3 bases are TGTGCCAGCAGCTGGACAGGGGGCGGCTATGGCTACACCTTC. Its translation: CASSWTGGGYGYTF.